The entry that follows covers one TCR beta chain sequence. The antigen is unknown. The PCR was carried out with 60 Vbeta primers and 13 Jbeta primers. Profiling relied on immunoSEQ multiplex PCR, and the TCRdb table lists in-frame clones only, not all of them. Counted here are about 140,000 clones, around 63% occurring once; the ten biggest clones make up over 1.5%. The data stem from a study of cytomegalovirus exposure and HLA in healthy donors. Broader study findings: Likely technical artifact: a cluster of highly shared sequence variants.

Germline assignment: CDR1 SGHRS and CDR2 YFSETQ. The CDR3 consists of 15 residues. The genes are TRBV5-1 and TRBJ2-5; TRBD2 matches at 10 bases. The DNA end is a closer match to TRBJ2-7, so the J assignment may be wrong. The origin of this receptor is a human donor in good health. The sample taken for sequencing was PBMCs. The CDR3 region has the DNA TGCGCCAGCAGCTTGGCCAGCGGGGGGGTTTACGAGCAGTACTTC. This sequence encodes CASSLASGGVYEQYF.